The subject of this entry is one T cell receptor beta chain. Original processing notes: Amplification of reference gene primers was used by the study to estimate nucleated cell counts. Using immunoSEQ multiplex PCR, the repertoire was profiled, and TCRdb retains in-frame clones only, with some absent. The V and J calls and clone size come from that table; D and trimming were worked out from the DNA. Of some 140,000 clones listed, more than 75% are singletons. These data are taken from a study of blood T cell repertoires in COVID-19. The CDR3 has 20 residues. V was pared by 0 bases and J by 4 bases, with 14 bases of the junction left unmatched. CDR1 SGHNT and CDR2 YENEEA come from the germline V gene.

The V call is TRBV11-3, the J call TRBJ2-6; TRBD1 aligns across 8 bases. This clonotype was sampled from a man at least 80 years old with acute or convalescent COVID-19. The source material was peripheral blood. For the CDR3, the DNA is TGTGCCAGCAGCTTAGATCACGACAGGGGCATAATAAGCGGGGCCAACGTCCTGACTTTC. It translates to CASSLDHDRGIISGANVLTF.